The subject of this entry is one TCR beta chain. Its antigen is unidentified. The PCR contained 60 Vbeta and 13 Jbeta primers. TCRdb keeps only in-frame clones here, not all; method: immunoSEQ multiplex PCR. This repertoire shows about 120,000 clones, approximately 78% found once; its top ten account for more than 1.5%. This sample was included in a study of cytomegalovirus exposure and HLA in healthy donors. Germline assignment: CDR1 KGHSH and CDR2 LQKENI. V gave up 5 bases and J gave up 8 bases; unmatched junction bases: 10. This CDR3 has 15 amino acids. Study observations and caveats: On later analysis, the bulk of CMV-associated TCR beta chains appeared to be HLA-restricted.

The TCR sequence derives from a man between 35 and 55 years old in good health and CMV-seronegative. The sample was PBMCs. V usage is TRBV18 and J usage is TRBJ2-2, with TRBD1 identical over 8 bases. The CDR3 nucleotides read TGTGCCAGCTCAAACACCCGGGACAGGACAGGGGAGCTGTTTTTT. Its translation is CASSNTRDRTGELFF.